This T cell receptor (beta chain) derives from a study of cytomegalovirus exposure and HLA in healthy donors. Study results and limitations: Equally common other TCR beta chains were less clonally expanded than HLA-associated ones, a later analysis found. Data from an earlier analysis indicated that most TCR beta V segments were productive either about 87% or about 30% of the time. In a later analysis, TCR beta V- and J-gene trimming was associated with a missense DCLRE1C variant.

About this clone itself: Its target is not known. Additional DNA sequences in this sample encode the identical CDR3.

The PCR ran on 60 Vbeta and 13 Jbeta primers. The data were produced by immunoSEQ multiplex PCR, yet TCRdb's version contains in-frame clones alone and is incomplete. Among over 150,000 clones listed, about 72% were seen once. Healthy donors of bone marrow made up the group. CDR3 size: 13 residues. Trimming pared 5 bases from V and 2 bases from J, leaving 9 bases between. The germline CDR1 and CDR2 sequences are MDHEN and SYDVKM. The clonotype was recovered from a man in his thirties or forties in good health and CMV-seropositive. Sequencing was done on a sample of PBMCs. This chain uses TRBV28 with TRBJ2-5; D gene unclear. CDR3 DNA sequence: TGTGCCAGCAGTCTCGGTCGGCAAGAGACCCAGTACTTC. As protein: CASSLGRQETQYF.